What follows is one T cell receptor beta chain and its context. The sample originates from a study of human T cells and chemical hapten exposure. The CDR3 totals 14 residues. V dropped 1 base and J dropped 5 bases, with 9 bases sitting between them. CDR1 and CDR2 (germline): MDHEN, SYDVKM. Time point: healthy volunteer bleed at 2 weeks. Blood, whole and unfractionated, served as the source for total RNA extraction. TCRdb independently ran MiXCR on the RACE reads; one entry per CDR3 protein. The repertoire holds tens of thousands of distinct CDR3 sequences, with around 9% as singletons. The receptor was isolated from a female donor in good health. Some clones in this sample may be carry-over from other donors' samples. The V gene is TRBV28, the J gene TRBJ2-4, with D perhaps TRBD1 (5 bases). The sequencing input was whole blood. The CDR3 sequence: CASSLSPTENIQYF. CDR3 sequence (DNA): TGTGCCAGCAGTTTATCCCCGACAGAAAACATTCAGTACTTC.